These 26 T cell receptor beta chains came from one sample sequenced in a study of CD8 T cells in ankylosing spondylitis. TCRdb re-called the 5' RACE reads through MiXCR, storing one row per CDR3 protein. This sample has 250,000 to 350,000 distinct CDR3 sequences; less than 25% occur once, and the top ten carry under 4%. Sequenced material: blood, either unsorted or a sorted T cell fraction (not recorded which). Every receptor here comes from a female donor with ankylosing spondylitis or in good health (not recorded which).

This chain joins TRBV18 and TRBJ2-1; D is tentatively TRBD1 or TRBD2 (5 bases each). This CDR3 region has 14 residues. CDR1 and CDR2 from the germline V gene are KGHSH and LQKENI. V was clipped by 2 bases and J by 13 bases, with 18 bases between them. CDR3 nucleotides: TGTGCCAGCTCACCAAACTTTATAACGGGGACCCAGTTCTTC. It encodes CASSPNFITGTQFF.

The chain is built from TRBV11-2 and TRBJ1-6; no clear D. The length of the CDR3 is 13 residues. CDR1 and CDR2 from the germline V gene are SGHAT and FQNNGV. V lost 8 bases and J 1 base, leaving 6 bases between the germline ends. CDR3 in amino acids: CASGRSYNSPLHF. In DNA form, the CDR3 reads TGTGCCAGCGGACGGTCCTATAATTCACCCCTCCACTTT.

The rearrangement joins TRBV29-1 to TRBJ1-1, with TRBD1 matching 7 bases. CDR3 size: 13 residues. Germline CDR1 is SQVTM and CDR2 is ANQGSEA. V was clipped by 5 bases and J by 1 base; unmatched bases: 4. The CDR3 DNA sequence: TGCAGCGTTACCAGGGGGGGGAACACTGAAGCTTTCTTT. Its protein is CSVTRGGNTEAFF. Based on the CDR3 plus reference TRBV29-1 and TRBJ1-1, the full variable domain is SAVISQKPSRDICQRGTSLTIQCQVDSQVTMMFWYRQQPGQSLTLIATANQGSEATYESGFVIDKFPISRPNLTFSTLTVSNMSPEDSSIYLCSVTRGGNTEAFFGQGTRLTVV.

The chain couples TRBV5-6 to TRBJ1-1; D gene ambiguous. Germline V lookup: CDR1 SGHDT, CDR2 YYEEEE. The CDR3 sequence is 16 residues long. V was trimmed by 4 bases and J by 4 bases, leaving 20 bases between them. CDR3 loop: CASSPSGRQTPTEAFF. The DNA of the CDR3 is TGTGCCAGCAGCCCCTCAGGCCGACAAACACCCACTGAAGCTTTCTTT.

The chain recombines TRBV15 with TRBJ2-2; D gene unclear. Trimming cost V 1 base and J 6 bases, with 9 bases left between them. The CDR3 has 14 amino acids. The germline V gene encodes CDR1 LNHNV and CDR2 YYDKDF (reference sequence). The CDR3 DNA reads as TGTGCCACCAGCAGAGCCTCCGTATCCGGGGAGCTGTTTTTT. It translates to CATSRASVSGELFF.

This clonotype has a count of ten or more. The rearrangement joins TRBV15 to TRBJ2-1, with TRBD2 as a possible D gene (6 bases). Germline values: CDR1 LNHNV, CDR2 YYDKDF (reference sequence). This CDR3 region has 14 residues. V was trimmed by 7 bases and J by 10 bases, leaving 20 bases between them. The DNA for the CDR3 is TGTGCCACCACCACGCTTCGCGGGGCGGTAGAGCAGTTCTTC. This sequence encodes CATTTLRGAVEQFF.

This clonotype was seen a few times. This chain uses TRBV6-5 with TRBJ1-5; D is undetermined. V lost 2 bases, J lost 5 bases, and 10 bases lay in between. Looked up from germline, CDR1 is MNHEY and CDR2 is SVGAGI. The length of the CDR3 is 14 residues. CDR3 sequence: CASSYGRFHQPQHF. The CDR3 coding sequence is TGTGCCAGCAGTTACGGGAGGTTCCATCAGCCCCAGCATTTT.

Ten or more counts support this clonotype. As DNA, the CDR3 is TGTGCCATCAGTGAGTCGTCTGCTCAAGAGACCCAGTACTTC. It codes for CAISESSAQETQYF. The chain carries TRBV10-3 and TRBJ2-5, with no clear D. CDR1 and CDR2 from the germline V gene are ENHRY and SYGVKD. This CDR3 is 14 amino acids long. V lost 0 bases and J 2 bases, leaving 7 bases between the germline ends.

This clonotype turned up a few times. The chain uses TRBV20-1 and TRBJ2-7, with unresolved D. Trimming removed 5 bases from V and 0 bases from J, with 8 bases in between. Germline CDR1 is DFQATT and CDR2 is SNEGSKA (reference sequence). There are 12 residues in the CDR3. CDR3 nucleotides: TGCAGTGCTCGCCTTGGCTCCTACGAGCAGTACTTC. It is translated as CSARLGSYEQYF.

This chain links TRBV18 with TRBJ1-2; D gene uncertain. Deletions cut 3 bases from V and 0 bases from J, with 11 bases between. The CDR3 runs 15 residues. Germline V gene lookup returns CDR1 KGHSH and CDR2 LQKENI. CDR3 in amino acids: CASSPGRTTNYGYTF. CDR3 sequence (DNA): TGTGCCAGCTCACCTGGCAGAACAACTAACTATGGCTACACCTTC.

The chain links TRBV20-1 to TRBJ2-5; 7 nucleotides line up with TRBD2. Germline trimming cut 2 bases from V and 4 bases from J; bases unmatched to any gene: 7. Germline CDR1 reads DFQATT; CDR2 reads SNEGSKA (reference sequence). The CDR3 is 14 amino acids. The CDR3 coding sequence is TGCAGTGCTAGACCCGGGGTAGCGGGAGAGACCCAGTACTTC. Its protein is CSARPGVAGETQYF.

The chain links TRBV7-8 to TRBJ2-3; the D gene is possibly TRBD2 (6 bases). CDR3 length: 14 amino acids. Between the trimmed V and J ends, which lost 5 bases and 2 bases, there was a span of 11 bases. Germline V CDR1 and CDR2: SGHVS, FQNEAQ. Here the CDR3 reads CASSTRDFTDTQYF. The CDR3 DNA sequence: TGTGCCAGCAGCACGCGGGACTTCACAGATACGCAGTATTTT.

This clonotype has at least ten counts. V gene TRBV7-9 combines with J gene TRBJ2-1; TRBD2 aligns across 8 bases. The CDR3 is 16 residues long. CDR1 is SEHNR and CDR2 is FQNEAQ in the germline V gene (reference sequence). V gave up 5 bases and J gave up 1 base; unmatched junction bases: 7. The CDR3 DNA reads TGTGCCAGCAGCGATTCGGGACTAGGGTCCTACAATGAGCAGTTCTTC. The encoded protein is CASSDSGLGSYNEQFF. The entire variable domain, with the rest obtained from reference TRBV7-9 and TRBJ2-1, is as follows: DTGVSQNPRHKITKRGQNVTFRCDPISEHNRLYWYRQTLGQGPEFLTYFQNEAQLEKSRLLSDRFSAERPKGSFSTLEIQRTEQGDSAMYLCASSDSGLGSYNEQFFGPGTRLTVL.

This chain uses TRBV12-3 or TRBV12-4 with TRBJ2-1; no firm D call. With 5 bases removed from V and 9 bases from J, the gap between germline ends came to 14 bases. The CDR3 contains 13 residues. For the CDR3, the DNA is TGTGCCAGCAGTCCGGGCCCGTGGGGTGAGCAGTTCTTC. It yields the protein CASSPGPWGEQFF.

This clonotype was counted only a few times. The rearrangement joins TRBV6-1 to TRBJ2-1; D is unclear. The V end was cut by 5 bases, the J end by 0 bases, with 11 bases between. CDR3 length equals 15 residues. Germline-derived CDR1 and CDR2 are MNHNS and SASEGT. As DNA, the CDR3 is TGTGCCAGCAGTCGCGGCAGGAGCTCCTACAATGAGCAGTTCTTC. This sequence encodes CASSRGRSSYNEQFF.

This clonotype was counted at least ten times. The gene calls are TRBV7-2 and TRBJ1-1; D possibly corresponds to TRBD1 (6 bases). Germline values: CDR1 SGHTA, CDR2 FQGNSA. V was pared by 6 bases and J by 0 bases, with 17 bases between. The CDR3 spans 16 residues. CDR3 residues: CASSYYRAPLNTEAFF. The CDR3 DNA sequence: TGTGCCAGCAGTTATTACAGGGCACCCTTGAACACTGAAGCTTTCTTT. Looking up the rest from reference TRBV7-2 and TRBJ1-1 gives the full variable domain: GAGVSQSPSNKVTEKGKDVELRCDPISGHTALYWYRQSLGQGLEFLIYFQGNSAPDKSGLPSDRFSAERTGGSVSTLTIQRTQQEDSAVYLCASSYYRAPLNTEAFFGQGTRLTVV.

This clonotype was recorded many times. The chain carries TRBV20-1 and TRBJ1-5; 9 nucleotides agree with TRBD1. CDR1 DFQATT and CDR2 SNEGSKA come from the germline V gene (reference sequence). The CDR3 is 15 amino acids. The V segment lost 2 bases and the J segment 3 bases; nucleotides outside the gene matches: 5. CDR3 protein: CSARSGTGFNQPQHF. The CDR3 DNA sequence: TGCAGTGCTAGATCCGGGACAGGGTTCAATCAGCCCCAGCATTTT.

This clonotype was counted between two and nine times. The chain employs TRBV7-2 and TRBJ2-7; 9 bases agree with TRBD2. Looked up from germline, CDR1 is SGHTA and CDR2 is FQGNSA. The V segment lost 1 base and the J segment 4 bases; nucleotides outside the gene matches: 5. The CDR3 sequence is 15 residues long. The CDR3 sequence: CASSLEGLAIYEQYF. The CDR3, as DNA: TGTGCCAGCAGCTTAGAGGGACTAGCCATTTACGAGCAGTACTTC.

V usage is TRBV20-1 and J usage is TRBJ2-3, with TRBD2 matching 9 bases. Germline CDR1 reads DFQATT; CDR2 reads SNEGSKA (reference sequence). The length of the CDR3 is 15 residues. V was clipped by 6 bases and J by 5 bases; unmatched bases: 12. The CDR3 DNA sequence: TGCAGTGCGCAACCGACTAGCGGAGTTGGAGATACGCAGTATTTT. Its translation is CSAQPTSGVGDTQYF.

This clonotype was picked up a small number of times. The chain employs TRBV20-1 and TRBJ1-1, with 7 positions matching TRBD1. The V and J ends lost 2 bases and 10 bases, in that order; junction bases with no gene match: 10. CDR1 and CDR2 from the germline V gene are DFQATT and SNEGSKA (reference sequence). The CDR3 is 13 residues long. The CDR3 DNA follows: TGCAGTGCTAGAAATGACAGGGCTTGGGTAGCTTTCTTT. Its protein is CSARNDRAWVAFF.

This sequence joins TRBV30 and TRBJ2-5; D is ambiguous. The V gene's germline CDR1 is GTSNPN and CDR2 SVGIG (reference sequence). Trimming shortened V by 3 bases and J by 9 bases, and 14 bases separated the two germline ends. This CDR3 contains 12 residues. The CDR3 DNA reads TGTGCCTGGAGCCCGGGCAGCGCGGCCCAGTACTTC. As protein: CAWSPGSAAQYF.

The chain recombines TRBV20-1 with TRBJ2-1, with TRBD2 matching over 9 bases. J was trimmed by 10 bases and V by 5 bases; bases with no gene match: 15. The CDR3 consists of 15 residues. Germline CDR1 reads DFQATT; CDR2 reads SNEGSKA (reference sequence). This CDR3 is CSAGPPGGRDSEQFF. The CDR3 DNA is TGCAGTGCTGGGCCCCCAGGCGGGAGGGACAGCGAGCAGTTCTTC.

The genes are TRBV7-9 and TRBJ2-1; D is perhaps TRBD2 (6 bases). The germline gives CDR1 SEHNR, CDR2 FQNEAQ (reference sequence). The CDR3 has 14 amino acids. Deletions cut 4 bases from V and 7 bases from J, with 14 bases between. The CDR3 nucleotides are TGTGCCAGCAGCTATAGCGGAGCCTGGAATGAGCAGTTCTTC. Encoded protein: CASSYSGAWNEQFF.

This clonotype occurred a few times. This chain connects TRBV7-9 to TRBJ2-3; 10 bases align to TRBD2. Germline CDR1 SEHNR, CDR2 FQNEAQ (reference sequence). CDR3 length: 15 residues. V shed 3 bases, J shed 4 bases, and the junction held 4 bases outside the gene matches. Here the CDR3 DNA reads TGTGCCAGCAGCTTCGGGACTAGCGTGCCAGATACGCAGTATTTT. Translation gives CASSFGTSVPDTQYF.

This chain joins TRBV30 and TRBJ2-3; no clear D. The length of the CDR3 is 12 residues. V lost 1 base and J lost 3, with 5 bases in between. In germline, CDR1 is GTSNPN, CDR2 SVGIG (reference sequence). CDR3 coding DNA: TGTGCCTGGAGTGCCAAAACAGATACGCAGTATTTT. This translates into CAWSAKTDTQYF. Full variable domain (remainder filled in from reference TRBV30 and TRBJ2-3): SQTIHQWPATLVQPVGSPLSLECTVEGTSNPNLYWYRQAAGRGLQLLFYSVGIGQISSEVPQNLSASRPQDRQFILSSKKLLLSDSGFYLCAWSAKTDTQYFGPGTRLTVL.

The V and J genes are TRBV6-6 and TRBJ2-7; D perhaps matches TRBD2 (6 bases). CDR3 length: 12 amino acids. The V and J ends lost 5 bases and 4 bases respectively, with 9 bases between them. Germline V gene lookup returns CDR1 MNHNY and CDR2 SVGAGI (reference sequence). The CDR3 sequence is CASSTGGYEQYF. As DNA, the CDR3 is TGTGCCAGCAGTACCGGGGGTTACGAGCAGTACTTC.